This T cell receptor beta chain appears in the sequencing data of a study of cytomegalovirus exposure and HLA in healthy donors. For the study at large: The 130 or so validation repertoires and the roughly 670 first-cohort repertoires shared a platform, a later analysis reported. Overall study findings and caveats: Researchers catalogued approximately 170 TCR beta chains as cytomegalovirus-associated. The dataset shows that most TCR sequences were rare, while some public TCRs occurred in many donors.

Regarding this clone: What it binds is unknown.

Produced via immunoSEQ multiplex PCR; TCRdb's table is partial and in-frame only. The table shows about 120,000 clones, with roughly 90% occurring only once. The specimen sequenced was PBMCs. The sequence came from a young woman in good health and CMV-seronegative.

The CDR3: CASSLDGGTRAYNEQFF. In nucleotides, the CDR3 is TGTGCCAGCAGCTTAGATGGAGGGACGAGGGCCTACAATGAGCAGTTCTTC. This chain joins TRBV11-3 and TRBJ2-1; possibly TRBD2 for D (6 bases). Germline V CDR1 and CDR2: SGHNT, YENEEA. Trimming removed 0 bases at V and 2 bases at J, with 14 bases between. The CDR3 runs to 17 residues.